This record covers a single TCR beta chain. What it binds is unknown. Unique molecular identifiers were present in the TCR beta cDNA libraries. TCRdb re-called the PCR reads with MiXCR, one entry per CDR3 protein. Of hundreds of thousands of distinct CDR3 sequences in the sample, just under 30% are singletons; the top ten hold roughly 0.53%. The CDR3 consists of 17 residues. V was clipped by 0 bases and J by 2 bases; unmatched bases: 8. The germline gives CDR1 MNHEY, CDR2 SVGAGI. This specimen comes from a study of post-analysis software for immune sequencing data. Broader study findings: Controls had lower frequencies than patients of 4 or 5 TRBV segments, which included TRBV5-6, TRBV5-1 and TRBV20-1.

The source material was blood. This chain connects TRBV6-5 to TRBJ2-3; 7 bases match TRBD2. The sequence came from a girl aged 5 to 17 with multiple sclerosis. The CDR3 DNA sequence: TGTGCCAGCAGTTACTCGACCAGCGGGGAAAACACAGATACGCAGTATTTT. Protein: CASSYSTSGENTDTQYF.